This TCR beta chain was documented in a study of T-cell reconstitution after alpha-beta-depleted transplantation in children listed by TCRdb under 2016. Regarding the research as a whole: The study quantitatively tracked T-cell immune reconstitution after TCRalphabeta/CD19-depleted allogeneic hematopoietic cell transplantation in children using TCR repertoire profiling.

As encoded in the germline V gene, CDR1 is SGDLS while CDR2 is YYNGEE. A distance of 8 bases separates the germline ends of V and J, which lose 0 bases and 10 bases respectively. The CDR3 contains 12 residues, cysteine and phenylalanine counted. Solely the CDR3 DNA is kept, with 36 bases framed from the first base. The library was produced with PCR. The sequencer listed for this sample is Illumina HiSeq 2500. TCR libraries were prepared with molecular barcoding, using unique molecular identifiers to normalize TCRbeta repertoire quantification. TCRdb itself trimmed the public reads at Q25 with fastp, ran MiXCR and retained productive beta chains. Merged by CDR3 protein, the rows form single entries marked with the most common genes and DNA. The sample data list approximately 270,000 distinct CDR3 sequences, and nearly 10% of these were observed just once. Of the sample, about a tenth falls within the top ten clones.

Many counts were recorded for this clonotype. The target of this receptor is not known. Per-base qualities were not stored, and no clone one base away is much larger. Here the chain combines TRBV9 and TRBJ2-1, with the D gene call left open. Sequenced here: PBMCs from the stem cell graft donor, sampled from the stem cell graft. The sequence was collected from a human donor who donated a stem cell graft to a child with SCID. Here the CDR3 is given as CASSVASNEQFF. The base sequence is TGTGCCAGCAGCGTAGCTAGTAACGAGCAGTTCTTC.